Listed here are 30 T cell receptor beta chains from one sample, sequenced in a study of CD4 and CD8 cells across lung adenocarcinoma regions. TCRdb analysed the PCR reads with MiXCR anew, one entry per CDR3 protein. This repertoire shows about 12,000 distinct CDR3 sequences, 40% to 50% found once; its top ten account for just under 30%. Sequenced: CD8+ T cells from the margin of a lung tumor. These receptors were obtained from a male donor with lung adenocarcinoma. The CD4 and CD8 labels of this study may be unreliable.

In its sample, this clonotype is medium-sized. The genes are TRBV27 and TRBJ2-1; TRBD2 aligns across 9 bases. Unmatched junction bases numbered 17, after V lost 10 bases and J lost 4 bases. Looked up from germline, CDR1 is MNHEY and CDR2 is SMNVEV (reference sequence). The CDR3 is 17 residues long. This chain's CDR3 is CATPTRRKTSGYNEQFF. For the CDR3, the DNA is TGTGCCACCCCAACCAGAAGGAAGACTAGCGGTTACAATGAGCAGTTCTTC.

There are many counts of this clonotype. The chain uses TRBV20-1 and TRBJ2-3, with D possibly matching TRBD2 (5 bases). Germline V CDR1 and CDR2: DFQATT, SNEGSKA (reference sequence). This CDR3 comprises 14 residues. Trimming left V 3 bases short and J 5 bases short, with 15 bases between. The CDR3: CSARGAGVRDTQYF. CDR3 in DNA: TGCAGTGCTAGGGGTGCGGGCGTACGAGATACGCAGTATTTT.

This clonotype was seen only a few times. The rearrangement links TRBV30 to TRBJ2-7, with 9 bases lining up with TRBD1. CDR1 and CDR2 from the germline V gene are GTSNPN and SVGIG (reference sequence). V lost 1 base and J lost 2; bases outside the gene matches: 3. This CDR3 region has 14 residues. The CDR3 bases are TGTGCCTGGAGTGGACAGGGGGGAACCTACGAGCAGTACTTC. Its translation is CAWSGQGGTYEQYF.

This sequence joins TRBV6-1 and TRBJ2-2; TRBD1 agrees at 8 bases. This CDR3 spans 17 amino acids. Germline-derived CDR1 and CDR2 are MNHNS and SASEGT. The V gene end was trimmed by 6 bases and the J gene end by 13 bases; junction bases not matched to a gene: 22. CDR3 in amino acids: CASSPTQGAVSTGTLFF. CDR3 nucleotide sequence: TGTGCCAGCAGCCCGACCCAGGGGGCCGTGAGCACCGGGACGCTGTTTTTT.

This clonotype was seen more than once but under ten times. The genes are TRBV6-1 and TRBJ2-3; a weak D match, TRBD2 (6 bases). Germline assignment: CDR1 MNHNS and CDR2 SASEGT. CDR3 length: 14 amino acids. The germline V and J ends were trimmed by 3 bases and 4 bases, with 11 bases remaining between them. The CDR3 is CASSDREAPDTQYF. Here the CDR3 DNA reads TGTGCCAGCAGTGACAGGGAGGCCCCAGATACGCAGTATTTT.

V and J are TRBV6-1 and TRBJ2-3; 10 nucleotides line up with TRBD2. The assigned J gene may be wrong: the sequence end matches TRBJ2-7 better. This CDR3 is built from 17 residues. CDR1 and CDR2 (germline): MNHNS, SASEGT. CDR3: CASRQGLAGASNNEQYF. CDR3 nucleotide sequence: TGTGCCAGCAGACAAGGGCTAGCGGGAGCTAGCAACAATGAGCAGTACTTC.

Within the sample, this clonotype is medium-sized. V and J are TRBV6-5 and TRBJ2-5; TRBD2 matches 9 bases. The length of the CDR3 is 15 residues. Looked up from germline, CDR1 is MNHEY and CDR2 is SVGAGI. Trimming cost V 0 bases and J 4 bases; bases outside gene matches: 3. The CDR3 protein is CASSYSWTSAETQYF. CDR3 bases: TGTGCCAGCAGTTACTCATGGACTAGCGCAGAGACCCAGTACTTC.

This clonotype has just one count. Mismatch with germline at one junction end may stem from a read error. V gene TRBV6-1 combines with J gene TRBJ2-5, with D tentatively TRBD1 (6 bases). This CDR3 is built from 13 residues. CDR1 is MNHNS and CDR2 is SASEGT in the germline V gene. Here the CDR3 DNA reads TGTGCCAGCAGTCAACAGGGCAGGGAGACCCAGACTTTC. Amino acid sequence: CASSQQGRETQTF.

The chain combines TRBV7-9 with TRBJ2-1, with D tentatively TRBD2 (7 bases). CDR1 and CDR2 (germline): SEHNR, FQNEAQ (reference sequence). Trimming shortened V by 3 bases and J by 9 bases, and 18 bases separated the two germline ends. The CDR3 has 15 amino acids. This chain's CDR3 is CASSLGGRSAFEQFF. CDR3 sequence (DNA): TGTGCCAGCAGCTTGGGGGGGCGTTCAGCTTTTGAGCAGTTCTTC.

Ten or more counts support this clonotype. This rearrangement joins TRBV7-3 to TRBJ1-1; weak D call: TRBD1 (6 bases). The CDR3 loop spans 14 amino acids. The ends were cut back, 5 bases at V and 3 bases at J, with 13 bases in the middle. Germline CDR1 SGHTA, CDR2 FQGTGA. The DNA for the CDR3 is TGTGCCAGCAGCCCGATAGGGGGGGACACTGAAGCTTTCTTT. Protein product: CASSPIGGDTEAFF.

The chain combines TRBV10-1 with TRBJ2-3; the match to TRBD2 covers 7 bases. Germline V CDR1 and CDR2: WNHNN, SYGVQD (reference sequence). The CDR3 extends over 14 amino acids. Trimming at V came to 8 bases and at J to 4 bases, leaving 9 bases not matched to a gene. The CDR3 DNA is TGCGCCAGCTCTAGCGGACTTGGGGCAGATACGCAGTATTTT. Translated: CASSSGLGADTQYF.

CDR3 residues: CASSLDSPGSYNEQFF. CDR3 bases: TGTGCCAGCAGTTTAGACTCCCCTGGCTCCTACAATGAGCAGTTCTTC. The rearrangement uses TRBV12-3 or TRBV12-4 and TRBJ2-1; D is uncertain. The V end lost 1 base, the J end lost 0 bases, and 10 bases lay between the germline ends. This CDR3 contains 16 residues.

This clonotype appeared a few times. V and J are TRBV27 and TRBJ1-4; unclear D gene. This CDR3 has 16 residues. Germline lookup yields CDR1 MNHEY and CDR2 SMNVEV (reference sequence). The V gene lost 0 bases and the J gene lost 3 bases, with 11 bases spanning the gap. The CDR3 here is CASSLSYPGSNEKLFF. The CDR3 DNA sequence: TGTGCCAGCAGTTTATCGTATCCGGGGTCTAATGAAAAACTGTTTTTT.

In its sample, this clonotype ranks as medium-sized. V gene TRBV6-6 combines with J gene TRBJ2-4, with 7 bases identical to TRBD1. The DNA matches TRBJ2-5 better at its end, which makes the J call doubtful. This CDR3 contains 14 residues. Germline CDR1 and CDR2: MNHNY and SVGAGI (reference sequence). CDR3 region: CASTKTGQQETQYF. For the CDR3, the DNA is TGTGCCAGCACTAAGACGGGACAGCAAGAGACCCAGTACTTC.

The chain uses TRBV6-4 and TRBJ1-5, with 11 bases lining up with TRBD1. The CDR3 is made up of 19 amino acids. CDR1 is MRHNA, CDR2 SNTAGT, per germline. Germline trimming cut 4 bases from V and 1 base from J; bases unmatched to any gene: 12. The CDR3: CASSVWDRGDRRSNQPQHF. The CDR3 coding sequence is TGTGCCAGCAGTGTATGGGACAGGGGGGATCGGAGGAGCAATCAGCCCCAGCATTTT.

This chain links TRBV6-1 with TRBJ1-3; D is uncertain. The length of the CDR3 is 12 residues. Trimming pared 7 bases from V and 2 bases from J, leaving 6 bases between. The germline V gene encodes CDR1 MNHNS and CDR2 SASEGT. The CDR3 sequence is CASNGAGNTIYF. DNA of the CDR3: TGTGCCAGCAACGGCGCTGGAAACACCATATATTTT.

This clonotype was counted between two and nine times. This chain connects TRBV6-1 to TRBJ2-4, with D perhaps matching TRBD1 (6 bases). Germline-derived CDR1 and CDR2 are MNHNS and SASEGT. Trimming removed 0 bases from V and 9 bases from J, with 12 bases in between. The CDR3 has 14 residues. The CDR3, as DNA: TGTGCCAGCAGTGAAGCTTTAGCCAGGGGCATTCAGTACTTC. Protein product: CASSEALARGIQYF.

The chain joins TRBV7-2 to TRBJ2-1, with 7 bases identical to TRBD2. The CDR3 spans 16 residues. The germline V gene has CDR1 SGHTA and CDR2 FQGNSA. The J segment lost 10 bases and the V segment lost 0 bases, leaving 12 bases of the junction unmatched. CDR3: CASSLAGTLAEGEQFF. In DNA form, the CDR3 reads TGTGCCAGCAGCTTAGCGGGTACCCTAGCGGAGGGGGAGCAGTTCTTC. The entire variable domain, with the rest obtained from reference TRBV7-2 and TRBJ2-1, is as follows: GAGVSQSPSNKVTEKGKDVELRCDPISGHTALYWYRQSLGQGLEFLIYFQGNSAPDKSGLPSDRFSAERTGGSVSTLTIQRTQQEDSAVYLCASSLAGTLAEGEQFFGPGTRLTVL.

This chain uses TRBV6-1 with TRBJ2-3; TRBD2 matches 11 bases. This CDR3 is built from 17 residues. The germline V gene has CDR1 MNHNS and CDR2 SASEGT. Trimming removed 1 base from V and 3 bases from J; junction bases left unmatched: 6. The CDR3 region has the DNA TGTGCCAGCAGTGAAGAGAGCGGGACTAGCGGAACAGATACGCAGTATTTT. Encoded protein: CASSEESGTSGTDTQYF.

With respect to this clonotype: The junction and the germline gene differ at one end; a read error may be behind it. The chain links TRBV12-3 or TRBV12-4 to TRBJ2-5, with D perhaps TRBD1 (7 bases). The last part of the DNA fits TRBJ2-7 better; the J call may be wrong. The CDR3 covers 14 residues. CDR3 protein: CANSLGGTAYEQYF. The CDR3 bases are TGTGCCAACAGTTTAGGGGGGACAGCCTACGAGCAGTACTTC.

Regarding this clonotype: Relative to the germline gene, one junction end is altered; a read error may explain this. V is TRBV6-4 and J is TRBJ2-3; D might be TRBD2 (5 bases). This CDR3 comprises 13 residues. Germline V lookup: CDR1 MRHNA, CDR2 SNTAGT. The CDR3 bases are TGTGCCGGCAGTGACGGGGAGCCAGATACGCAGTATTTT. Protein: CAGSDGEPDTQYF.

With regard to this clonotype: At one end, the junction sequence differs from germline, possibly due to a read error. The rearrangement uses TRBV6-1 and TRBJ2-2, with D uncertain. CDR3 length: 14 residues. Germline V CDR1 and CDR2: MNHNS, SASEGT. CDR3 amino acids: CASMQDASTDELYF. Here the CDR3 DNA reads TGTGCCAGCATGCAGGATGCCAGCACAGATGAGCTGTATTTT.

The chain couples TRBV25-1 to TRBJ2-1; 7 bases line up with TRBD2. Germline CDR1 is MGHDK and CDR2 is SYGVNS. The CDR3 contains 15 residues. The V gene end was trimmed by 6 bases and the J gene end by 5 bases; junction bases not matched to a gene: 10. Here the CDR3 reads CASSLAGGPHNEQFF. The CDR3 DNA reads as TGTGCCAGCAGCTTAGCGGGTGGGCCTCACAATGAGCAGTTCTTC.

This clonotype is a singleton in its sample. This rearrangement joins TRBV10-3 to TRBJ2-2; 7 bases align to TRBD2. The CDR3 is 11 amino acids. Germline V CDR1 and CDR2: ENHRY, SYGVKD. V lost 10 bases to trimming and J lost 6 bases; unmatched junction nucleotides: 2. The chain's CDR3 is CATTSAGELFF. The CDR3 region has the DNA TGTGCCACCACTAGCGCCGGGGAGCTGTTTTTT.

Note on this clonotype: A junction boundary mismatches the germline segment, possibly from a read error. The chain couples TRBV29-1 to TRBJ2-7, with a tentative D call TRBD1 (5 bases). The CDR3 spans 12 residues. Germline V gene sequence: CDR1 SQVTM, CDR2 ANQGSEA. The CDR3 is CSVKDSTYEQYF. CDR3 DNA sequence: TGCAGCGTTAAAGACAGCACCTACGAGCAGTACTTC.

This chain uses TRBV6-1 with TRBJ2-1, with 9 bases identical to TRBD1. The J call is in doubt because the DNA end fits TRBJ2-7 better. Germline-derived CDR1 and CDR2 are MNHNS and SASEGT. The CDR3 contains 17 residues. CDR3 DNA sequence: TGTGCCAGCAGCCCTACCGGGACAGGGTCCCGTCGCTACGAGCAGTACTTC. It codes for CASSPTGTGSRRYEQYF.

The chain couples TRBV28 to TRBJ2-1; D may be TRBD1 (6 bases). Germline V gene sequence: CDR1 MDHEN, CDR2 SYDVKM. V dropped 3 bases and J dropped 3 bases, with 12 bases sitting between them. The CDR3 loop spans 15 amino acids. As DNA, the CDR3 is TGTGCCAGCAGTTTCCGGACAGTTATCTACAATGAGCAGTTCTTC. Protein product: CASSFRTVIYNEQFF. Full variable domain (outside the CDR3, taken from reference TRBV28 and TRBJ2-1): DVKVTQSSRYLVKRTGEKVFLECVQDMDHENMFWYRQDPGLGLRLIYFSYDVKMKEKGDIPEGYSVSREKKERFSLILESASTNQTSMYLCASSFRTVIYNEQFFGPGTRLTVL.

About this clonotype: At one end, the junction sequence differs from germline, possibly due to a read error. The rearrangement joins TRBV6-1 to TRBJ2-2; D may match TRBD1 or TRBD2 (5 bases each). The germline V gene encodes CDR1 MNHNS and CDR2 SASEGT. There are 14 residues in the CDR3. Written as DNA, the CDR3 is TGTGCCAGCAGCGTAAGCAGCTACTCCAGGGAGCTGTTCTTT. This gives the protein CASSVSSYSRELFF.

This chain links TRBV6-8 with TRBJ2-4; maybe TRBD2 (7 bases). Germline CDR1 MNHGY, CDR2 SAAAGT. The CDR3 is 16 amino acids. The DNA for the CDR3 is TGTCTGTGCCGCGAAGCGGGGCTGGGGGGCAAAGACACGCAGTACTTC. This gives the protein CLCREAGLGGKDTQYF.

The chain is built from TRBV6-1 and TRBJ1-2; D possibly corresponds to TRBD1 (5 bases). Per germline, CDR1 MNHNS and CDR2 SASEGT. The CDR3 runs to 15 residues. Trimming removed 1 base from V and 4 bases from J, with 13 bases in between. The chain's CDR3 is CASSEVNVRGYGYTF. In nucleotides, the CDR3 is TGTGCCAGCAGTGAAGTGAACGTTAGGGGCTATGGCTACACCTTC.